A selection of T cell receptor beta chains follows, all from one sample in a study of monozygotic twins with inflammatory bowel disease. TCRdb reprocessed the 5' RACE reads; each CDR3 protein has one entry and no DNA is given. Recorded here are about 160,000 distinct CDR3 sequences; the top ten clones represent approximately 7.4%. The sequencing sample was made of blood. The receptor source for this set is a human donor with ulcerative colitis or Crohn's disease, or a healthy co-twin of an affected twin (not recorded which). The CDR3 runs from the conserved cysteine through the conserved F or W.

TRBV29-1,TRBJ2-2,CIPAHRTGGTAGELFF
TRBV20-1,TRBJ1-2,CSARWPGPYGYTF
TRBV5-8,TRBJ2-1,CASRPSGESYNEQFF
TRBV7-2,TRBJ2-7,CASSANGLEQYF
TRBV5-1,TRBJ2-1,CASSSLPGSYNEQFF
TRBV7-2,TRBJ2-3,CASSLGRGADTQYF
TRBV5-1,TRBJ2-7,CASSLDIRTGKSYEQYF
TRBV12-3/TRBV12-4,TRBJ2-1,CASNGLRDRRGEQFF
TRBV7-2,TRBJ1-1,CASSLLGEGTEAFF
TRBV12-3/TRBV12-4,TRBJ1-5,CASSQQGVGPQHF
TRBV29-1,TRBJ2-1,CSVDGTGLNEQFF
TRBV5-1,TRBJ1-1,CASSLGQSNTEAFF
TRBV10-3,TRBJ1-5,CAISGQDYQPQHF
TRBV29-1,TRBJ2-7,CSVVRSGGSDEQYF
TRBV20-1,TRBJ1-1,CSATGGGNTEAFF
TRBV5-1,TRBJ2-1,CASSLGTLGSNEQFF
TRBV7-3,TRBJ1-1,CASSLSHGNTEAFF
TRBV12-3/TRBV12-4,TRBJ2-3,CASSLGLAGGGLSTDTQYF
TRBV5-5,TRBJ1-2,CASSLSTILTATNYGYTF
TRBV30,TRBJ2-1,CAWRGSNEQFF
TRBV10-3,TRBJ1-4,CAISESQSSVLKLFF
TRBV20-1,TRBJ1-1,CSARVTTSTEAFF
TRBV18,TRBJ2-4,CASSPTSGLAKNIQYF
TRBV27,TRBJ2-3,CASRLGGDTQYF
TRBV6-6,TRBJ2-7,CACGGFPYEQYF
TRBV10-3,TRBJ2-7,CALQRDREGILHF
TRBV27,TRBJ2-3,CASSLWAAASTDTQYF
TRBV11-3,TRBJ1-1,CASRRDRKDTEAFF
TRBV15,TRBJ2-5,CATSRRINPTGQETQYF
TRBV29-1,TRBJ2-1,CSVGGLAGVDSYNEQFF
TRBV5-5,TRBJ2-1,CASSRIGTSGSSYNEQFF
TRBV7-3,TRBJ2-2,CASSRIYPGELFF
TRBV29-1,TRBJ2-1,CSVLRGAEQFF
TRBV6-1,TRBJ2-3,CASSDGSGNTDTQYF
TRBV7-9,TRBJ1-6,CASSSGTADNSPLHF
TRBV6-1,TRBJ1-5,CASRPHIEEGGNQPQHF
TRBV29-1,TRBJ1-1,CRGGGQSNTEAFF
TRBV7-8,TRBJ2-3,CASSLGAGADTQYF
TRBV6-5,TRBJ1-4,CASSRTGMIPATNEKLFF
TRBV20-1,TRBJ1-1,CSAGGTGPINTEAFF
TRBV4-1,TRBJ2-7,CASSPGGGLRLTYEQYF
TRBV11-2,TRBJ2-5,CASSAPTGTSGRVKTQYF
TRBV15,TRBJ2-5,CATSREVAGGGTQYF
TRBV10-3,TRBJ2-7,CAISPTSGRASEQYF
TRBV5-4,TRBJ2-3,CASSLFAGGPRGTDTQYF
TRBV20-1,TRBJ1-6,CSARDWILRTGVGYSPLHF
TRBV28,TRBJ1-2,CASIPTRGRLTNYGYTF
TRBV30,TRBJ1-5,CAWSEGGYSNQPQHF
TRBV7-9,TRBJ2-7,CASSPTGTRHEQYF
TRBV5-1,TRBJ1-4,CASSLGPGQGEAEKLFF
TRBV12-3/TRBV12-4,TRBJ2-1,CASSSVAGGPYEQFF
TRBV20-1,TRBJ2-3,CSAPTGGPSGTDTQYF
TRBV6-5,TRBJ2-5,CASSYQDSYQETQYF
TRBV9,TRBJ2-7,CASSGAATGNSYEQYF